These 11 T cell receptor beta chains originate from one sample sequenced in a study of monozygotic twins with inflammatory bowel disease. From its re-call of the 5' RACE reads, TCRdb lists each CDR3 protein once, without DNA. This sample's table has roughly 170,000 distinct CDR3 sequences. Material: blood. These TCRs come from a human donor with ulcerative colitis or Crohn's disease, or a healthy co-twin of an affected twin (not recorded which).

The chain has TRBV20-1 and TRBJ1-5; TCRdb's assignment of TRBD1 cannot be checked, as there is no DNA. This CDR3 is 16 amino acids long. CDR1 is DFQATT and CDR2 is SNEGSKA in the germline V gene (reference sequence). The CDR3 loop is CSAMQNTGIGNQPQHF.

The V call is TRBV12-3 or TRBV12-4, the J call TRBJ2-2; TCRdb calls TRBD1, which cannot be checked without DNA. The CDR3 extends over 17 amino acids. CDR3: CASSPRGQILNTGELFF.

This chain joins TRBV18 and TRBJ2-2; absent DNA, TCRdb's TRBD2 call cannot be checked. Germline CDR1 is KGHSH and CDR2 is LQKENI. This CDR3 comprises 15 residues. The CDR3 protein is CASSTLGVNTGELFF.

This chain uses TRBV29-1 with TRBJ2-2; the TCRdb D gene call, TRBD1, has no DNA to confirm it. This CDR3 spans 12 amino acids. CDR1 and CDR2 (germline): SQVTM, ANQGSEA. The CDR3 spells CIAGWGSGELFF.

V and J are TRBV7-9 and TRBJ1-2; lacking DNA, the TRBD1 call made by TCRdb goes unchecked. The CDR3 loop spans 16 amino acids. The germline V gene has CDR1 SEHNR and CDR2 FQNEAQ (reference sequence). CDR3 in amino acids: CASSSGTELANYGYTF.

This chain joins TRBV2 and TRBJ2-1. CDR3 size: 13 residues. Germline values: CDR1 SNHLY, CDR2 FYNNEI. CDR3 loop: CASSAKRENEQFF.

This chain connects TRBV10-3 to TRBJ1-1; the TCRdb D gene call, TRBD1, has no DNA to confirm it. Germline-derived CDR1 and CDR2 are ENHRY and SYGVKD. CDR3 length equals 13 residues. CDR3 sequence reads: CAISRTHNTEAFF.

The chain employs TRBV5-1 and TRBJ2-2; no DNA is available, so the TRBD2 call from TCRdb remains unchecked. The CDR3 length is 15 residues. Per germline, CDR1 SGHRS and CDR2 YFSETQ. CDR3 in amino acids: CASSDIPVIGGELFF.

The chain combines TRBV5-4 with TRBJ2-1; TCRdb's D gene call, TRBD2, goes unchecked for lack of DNA. The CDR3 consists of 17 residues. In germline, CDR1 is SGHNT, CDR2 YYREEE (reference sequence). This chain's CDR3 is CASTWGPAGGPGNEQFF.

The rearrangement links TRBV20-1 to TRBJ1-3. The CDR3 sequence is 15 residues long. Germline values: CDR1 DFQATT, CDR2 SNEGSKA (reference sequence). CDR3 sequence reads: CSATQPAISGNTIYF.

The chain employs TRBV12-3 or TRBV12-4 and TRBJ2-4. CDR3 length: 15 residues. CDR3 sequence reads: CASSLSRVGKNIQYF.